Listed below are T cell receptor beta chains from one sample, sequenced in a study of T cell responses to AZD1222 COVID-19 vaccine. Using immunoSEQ multiplex PCR, the repertoire was profiled, and TCRdb retains in-frame clones only, with some absent. Altogether around 100,000 clones are present, about 85% being singletons, with the ten largest covering 1.8%. The sequencing here drew on peripheral blood, taken on day 0 of AZD1222 vaccination. The receptors come from an adult in good health. Both conserved end residues are part of each CDR3. A D gene is named only where the DNA matches it firmly. Some rows mark clone size as missing; the rest say once, few, many or name a class of expanded clone.

CDR3 protein: CASSLGDTQYF
CDR3 DNA: TGTGCCAGCAGTTTAGGAGATACGCAGTATTTT
J gene: TRBJ2-3
clone size: -
D gene: -
V gene: TRBV27

CDR3 protein: CASSLGTAGRGYTF
CDR3 DNA: TGCGCCAGCAGCTTGGGGACGGCAGGTCGAGGCTACACCTTC
J gene: TRBJ1-2
clone size: -
D gene: -
V gene: TRBV5-1

CDR3 protein: CSGKGETEAFF
CDR3 DNA: TGCAGTGGAAAGGGAGAAACTGAAGCTTTCTTT
J gene: TRBJ1-1
clone size: -
D gene: -
V gene: TRBV20-1

CDR3 protein: CASSLEYRTEAFF
CDR3 DNA: TGTGCCAGCAGTTTAGAGTACCGCACTGAAGCTTTCTTT
J gene: TRBJ1-1
clone size: -
D gene: -
V gene: TRBV27

CDR3 protein: CASSQDRDDEQFF
CDR3 DNA: TGCGCCAGCAGCCAAGATAGGGATGACGAGCAGTTCTTC
J gene: TRBJ2-1
clone size: once
D gene: -
V gene: TRBV4-3

CDR3 protein: CASSLARAVPTDTQYF
CDR3 DNA: TGTGCCAGCAGCTTAGCGAGAGCGGTCCCCACAGATACGCAGTATTTT
J gene: TRBJ2-3
clone size: -
D gene: -
V gene: TRBV7-8

CDR3 protein: CASSLGTQGQPQHF
CDR3 DNA: TGTGCCAGCAGCTTAGGCACACAGGGGCAGCCCCAGCATTTT
J gene: TRBJ1-5
clone size: -
D gene: TRBD1
V gene: TRBV7-2

CDR3 protein: CASSLGQGAGDTEAFF
CDR3 DNA: TGTGCCAGCAGCTTGGGGCAGGGGGCTGGGGACACTGAAGCTTTCTTT
J gene: TRBJ1-1
clone size: -
D gene: TRBD1
V gene: TRBV5-4

CDR3 protein: CASSRRLGTGNEQFF
CDR3 DNA: TGTGCCAGCAGTCGTAGACTAGGAACGGGGAATGAGCAGTTCTTC
J gene: TRBJ2-1
clone size: -
D gene: -
V gene: TRBV7-9

CDR3 protein: CASSPSGTSLSEQYF
CDR3 DNA: TGCGCCAGCAGCCCCTCCGGGACTAGTTTGTCCGAGCAGTACTTC
J gene: TRBJ2-7
clone size: -
D gene: TRBD2
V gene: TRBV4-1

CDR3 protein: CASSPNTGELFF
CDR3 DNA: TGTGCCAGCTCACCAAACACCGGGGAGCTGTTTTTT
J gene: TRBJ2-2
clone size: -
D gene: -
V gene: TRBV18

CDR3 protein: CASSYSKLERNKNIQYF
CDR3 DNA: TGTGCCAGCAGTTACTCGAAATTAGAAAGAAACAAAAACATTCAGTACTTC
J gene: TRBJ2-4
clone size: -
D gene: -
V gene: TRBV6-7

CDR3 protein: CASSIGADPNYGYTF
CDR3 DNA: TGTGCCAGCAGCATAGGGGCCGACCCCAACTATGGCTACACCTTC
J gene: TRBJ1-2
clone size: -
D gene: -
V gene: TRBV27

CDR3 protein: CASSVTWGSYEQYF
CDR3 DNA: TGTGCCAGCAGCGTAACTTGGGGCTCCTACGAGCAGTACTTC
J gene: TRBJ2-7
clone size: -
D gene: -
V gene: TRBV9

CDR3 protein: CASSFRSGGSPLHF
CDR3 DNA: TGTGCCAGCAGTTTTCGGTCAGGGGGTTCACCCCTCCACTTT
J gene: TRBJ1-6
clone size: -
D gene: TRBD1
V gene: TRBV27

CDR3 protein: CASSPPMRNTIYF
CDR3 DNA: TGCGCCAGCAGCCCTCCAATGAGGAACACCATATATTTT
J gene: TRBJ1-3
clone size: -
D gene: -
V gene: TRBV4-1

CDR3 protein: CASSYSGGYNEQFF
CDR3 DNA: TGTGCCAGCAGTTACTCGGGCGGCTACAATGAGCAGTTCTTC
J gene: TRBJ2-1
clone size: -
D gene: -
V gene: TRBV6-5

CDR3 protein: CASSPRWSTDTQYF
CDR3 DNA: TGTGCCAGCAGCCCGCGTTGGAGCACAGATACGCAGTATTTT
J gene: TRBJ2-3
clone size: -
D gene: -
V gene: TRBV7-8

CDR3 protein: CASSLTGPSNQPQHF
CDR3 DNA: TGTGCCAGCAGCCTGACAGGGCCGAGCAATCAGCCCCAGCATTTT
J gene: TRBJ1-5
clone size: -
D gene: TRBD1
V gene: TRBV7-2

CDR3 protein: CASSSNRSPYEQYF
CDR3 DNA: TGTGCCAGCAGCTCCAACAGGAGCCCATACGAGCAGTACTTC
J gene: TRBJ2-7
clone size: once
D gene: -
V gene: TRBV11-2

CDR3 protein: CASSLRGGRGEQFF
CDR3 DNA: TGTGCCAGCAGCCTGCGGGGCGGGAGGGGAGAGCAGTTCTTC
J gene: TRBJ2-1
clone size: -
D gene: TRBD2
V gene: TRBV7-3

CDR3 protein: CASSLRGPQETQYF
CDR3 DNA: TGTGCCAGCAGCTTAAGGGGCCCCCAAGAGACCCAGTACTTC
J gene: TRBJ2-5
clone size: -
D gene: -
V gene: TRBV7-3